This TCR beta chain was retrieved from a study of CD8 T cells in ankylosing spondylitis. A single record per CDR3 protein comes from TCRdb applying MiXCR to the 5' RACE reads. The sample shows some 17,000 distinct CDR3 sequences, less than 9.5% of them seen only once. The CDR3 consists of 12 residues. V was clipped by 5 bases and J by 7 bases, with 8 bases between them. This clonotype was picked up a small number of times. The TCR comes from a male donor with ankylosing spondylitis or in good health (not recorded which). The sequencing sample was made of blood. The rearrangement uses TRBV12-3 or TRBV12-4 and TRBJ2-2; D not resolved. The CDR3 loop is CASSPTGGELFF. DNA for the CDR3: TGTGCCAGCAGTCCTACCGGCGGGGAGCTGTTTTTT.